This is a list of T cell receptor beta chains from one sample in a study of blood T cell repertoires in COVID-19. TCRdb's table, derived via immunoSEQ multiplex PCR, lists solely in-frame clones and lacks some. This sample has 300,000 to 350,000 clones, with roughly nine tenths found just once. Sequencing was performed on PBMCs or T cells enriched from blood (not recorded which). The receptor set was obtained from a woman under 40 who had been exposed to COVID-19. Both conserved end residues are part of each CDR3. Fields, in order: J gene, clone size, V gene, D gene, CDR3 DNA, CDR3 protein. D genes are given only for firm matches. Some rows mark clone size as missing; the rest say once, few, many or name a class of expanded clone.

j_call: TRBJ1-3; clone_size: .; v_call: TRBV7-9; d_call: .; cdr3_nt: TGTGCCAGCAGCCCGAGGGCCCCTAATTTT; cdr3_aa: CASSPRAPNF
j_call: TRBJ1-6; clone_size: once; v_call: TRBV13; d_call: .; cdr3_nt: TGTGCCAGCAGCTTAAGGGACACCAATAATTCACCCCTCCACTTT; cdr3_aa: CASSLRDTNNSPLHF
j_call: TRBJ2-1; clone_size: .; v_call: TRBV13; d_call: TRBD1; cdr3_nt: TGTGCCAGCAGCTTAGGCGGGACAGGAAGTGAGCAGTTCTTC; cdr3_aa: CASSLGGTGSEQFF
j_call: TRBJ2-5; clone_size: once; v_call: TRBV4-2; d_call: TRBD2; cdr3_nt: TGTGCCAGCAGCCAAGAGGGACTAGGATTAGAGACCCAGTACTTC; cdr3_aa: CASSQEGLGLETQYF
j_call: TRBJ2-1; clone_size: .; v_call: TRBV2; d_call: TRBD1; cdr3_nt: TGTGCCAGCTTGGGGAAACAGGGGAATGAGCAGTTCTTC; cdr3_aa: CASLGKQGNEQFF
j_call: TRBJ1-2; clone_size: .; v_call: TRBV3-1/TRBV3-2; d_call: .; cdr3_nt: TGTGCCAGCAGCCAAGATACGAGGGGCTACACCTTC; cdr3_aa: CASSQDTRGYTF
j_call: TRBJ2-3; clone_size: .; v_call: TRBV6-4; d_call: .; cdr3_nt: TGTGCCAGCAGCAGAGGAGTGAAGGGCACAGATACGCAGTATTTT; cdr3_aa: CASSRGVKGTDTQYF
j_call: TRBJ2-7; clone_size: .; v_call: TRBV7-3; d_call: TRBD1; cdr3_nt: TGTGCCAGCAGCCCAAGGGGAGGACAGGGATTTTCCGAGCAGTACTTC; cdr3_aa: CASSPRGGQGFSEQYF
j_call: TRBJ1-5; clone_size: .; v_call: TRBV6-1; d_call: .; cdr3_nt: TGTGCCAGCAGTGATAGTAGCAATCAGCCCCAGCATTTT; cdr3_aa: CASSDSSNQPQHF
j_call: TRBJ1-2; clone_size: few; v_call: TRBV13; d_call: .; cdr3_nt: TGTGCCAGCAGCCCTCCTATGGGGCAGGGGTGGAATGGCTACACCTTC; cdr3_aa: CASSPPMGQGWNGYTF
j_call: TRBJ2-4; clone_size: .; v_call: TRBV19; d_call: .; cdr3_nt: TGTGCCAGTAGTGGGATAGAGCCCCCGCGGGACATTCAGTACTTC; cdr3_aa: CASSGIEPPRDIQYF
j_call: TRBJ1-3; clone_size: .; v_call: TRBV2; d_call: .; cdr3_nt: TGTGCCAGCGGGAGCAGCGGAAACACCATATATTTT; cdr3_aa: CASGSSGNTIYF
j_call: TRBJ1-5; clone_size: .; v_call: TRBV12-3/TRBV12-4; d_call: .; cdr3_nt: TGTGCCAGCAGTCAGACAGGAAATCAGCCCCAGCATTTT; cdr3_aa: CASSQTGNQPQHF
j_call: TRBJ1-2; clone_size: .; v_call: TRBV6-6; d_call: TRBD1; cdr3_nt: TGTGCCAGCAGACGACAGGGAAGGGAAATCAGGGGGGCTAACTATGGCTACACCTTC; cdr3_aa: CASRRQGREIRGANYGYTF
j_call: TRBJ1-5; clone_size: .; v_call: TRBV27; d_call: .; cdr3_nt: TGTGCCAGCAGTTTATACGGGGGGGTCAATCAGCCCCAGCATTTT; cdr3_aa: CASSLYGGVNQPQHF
j_call: TRBJ2-7; clone_size: .; v_call: TRBV7-2; d_call: TRBD1; cdr3_nt: TGTGCCAGCAGCTCAAGACAGGGCTCCTACGAGCAGTACTTC; cdr3_aa: CASSSRQGSYEQYF
j_call: TRBJ1-4; clone_size: .; v_call: TRBV6-5; d_call: .; cdr3_nt: TGTGCCAGCAGTTACTACAGAGGGAATGAAAAACTGTTTTTT; cdr3_aa: CASSYYRGNEKLFF
j_call: TRBJ2-2; clone_size: .; v_call: TRBV10-3; d_call: TRBD2; cdr3_nt: TGTGCCATCAGAATGACTAGCGGGGGGCCGAACACCGGGGAGCTGTTTTTT; cdr3_aa: CAIRMTSGGPNTGELFF
j_call: TRBJ2-2; clone_size: .; v_call: TRBV5-6; d_call: TRBD2; cdr3_nt: TGTGCCAGCAGCTTGGCTACGGCTAGCGGGGTCGGGGAGCTGTTTTTT; cdr3_aa: CASSLATASGVGELFF
j_call: TRBJ2-7; clone_size: .; v_call: TRBV7-2; d_call: .; cdr3_nt: TGTGCCAGCAGCTTAATAACAGGGCGCGACGAGCAGTACTTC; cdr3_aa: CASSLITGRDEQYF